A selection of T cell receptor beta chains follows, all from one sample in a study of CD8 T cells in ankylosing spondylitis. A single record per CDR3 protein comes from TCRdb applying MiXCR to the 5' RACE reads. The repertoire holds some 92,000 distinct CDR3 sequences, about 27% seen once, with roughly 59% in the top ten. The sample consisted of blood, either unsorted or a sorted T cell fraction (not recorded which). These receptors were taken from a male donor with ankylosing spondylitis or in good health (not recorded which). CDR3s include the opening cysteine and the closing phenylalanine or tryptophan. The D gene is left open where the match is weak. Size tells how often a clone was seen (once, few, many) or the class of an expanded clone, and some rows leave it out.

d_gene: -; j_gene: TRBJ1-3; abundance: -; v_gene: TRBV27; CDR3aa: CASSLTGTFSGNTIYF; CDR3nt: TGTGCCAGCAGTTTAACCGGGACGTTCTCTGGAAACACCATATATTTT
d_gene: -; j_gene: TRBJ2-3; abundance: once; v_gene: TRBV5-1; CDR3aa: CASKGGTTIADTQYF; CDR3nt: TGCGCCAGCAAAGGGGGGACAACTATTGCAGATACGCAGTATTTT
d_gene: -; j_gene: TRBJ1-1; abundance: -; v_gene: TRBV29-1; CDR3aa: CSVVKGTEDTEAFF; CDR3nt: TGCAGCGTTGTAAAGGGAACGGAGGACACTGAAGCTTTCTTT
d_gene: TRBD1; j_gene: TRBJ2-1; abundance: -; v_gene: TRBV29-1; CDR3aa: CSVETGTYNEQFF; CDR3nt: TGCAGCGTTGAGACAGGGACGTACAATGAGCAGTTCTTC
d_gene: TRBD1; j_gene: TRBJ1-1; abundance: -; v_gene: TRBV5-5; CDR3aa: CASSRRVQGINTEAFF; CDR3nt: TGTGCCAGCAGCCGACGGGTACAGGGGATTAACACTGAAGCTTTCTTT
d_gene: TRBD2; j_gene: TRBJ2-2; abundance: -; v_gene: TRBV29-1; CDR3aa: CSAGGSGSPNTGELFF; CDR3nt: TGCAGCGCTGGGGGTAGCGGGAGTCCGAACACCGGGGAGCTGTTTTTT
d_gene: -; j_gene: TRBJ1-2; abundance: few; v_gene: TRBV5-1; CDR3aa: CASSPDRQLNYGYTF; CDR3nt: TGCGCCAGCAGCCCAGACCGCCAACTTAACTATGGCTACACCTTC
d_gene: -; j_gene: TRBJ1-5; abundance: once; v_gene: TRBV19; CDR3aa: CASSILANSNQPQHF; CDR3nt: TGTGCCAGTAGTATTTTGGCTAATAGCAATCAGCCCCAGCATTTT
d_gene: TRBD1; j_gene: TRBJ1-3; abundance: -; v_gene: TRBV9; CDR3aa: CASSPHQGVGGNTIYF; CDR3nt: TGTGCCAGCAGTCCACACCAGGGGGTGGGAGGAAACACCATATATTTT
d_gene: TRBD1; j_gene: TRBJ1-1; abundance: few; v_gene: TRBV5-1; CDR3aa: CASSLGTGQGGTEAFF; CDR3nt: TGCGCCAGCAGCTTGGGAACCGGACAGGGGGGCACTGAAGCTTTCTTT
d_gene: -; j_gene: TRBJ2-3; abundance: -; v_gene: TRBV20-1; CDR3aa: CSARESTDTQYF; CDR3nt: TGCAGTGCTAGAGAATCCACAGATACGCAGTATTTT
d_gene: -; j_gene: TRBJ2-3; abundance: -; v_gene: TRBV7-2; CDR3aa: CASSPPGTAHTQYF; CDR3nt: TGTGCCAGCAGCCCACCGGGGACCGCGCATACGCAGTATTTT
d_gene: TRBD1; j_gene: TRBJ2-2; abundance: few; v_gene: TRBV20-1; CDR3aa: CSATRGTENTGELFF; CDR3nt: TGCAGTGCTACGAGGGGGACAGAGAACACCGGGGAGCTGTTTTTT
d_gene: -; j_gene: TRBJ2-7; abundance: -; v_gene: TRBV5-1; CDR3aa: CASSLGQGYYEQYF; CDR3nt: TGCGCCAGCAGCTTGGGTCAGGGGTACTACGAGCAGTACTTC
d_gene: TRBD1; j_gene: TRBJ1-2; abundance: -; v_gene: TRBV27; CDR3aa: CASTSGQGYGYTF; CDR3nt: TGTGCCAGTACCTCGGGACAGGGATATGGCTACACCTTC
d_gene: -; j_gene: TRBJ2-7; abundance: few; v_gene: TRBV18; CDR3aa: CASSSLTGEQYF; CDR3nt: TGTGCCAGCTCATCCCTGACAGGCGAGCAGTACTTC
d_gene: -; j_gene: TRBJ2-1; abundance: -; v_gene: TRBV5-1; CDR3aa: CASSLAPSRGNEQFF; CDR3nt: TGCGCCAGCAGCTTGGCCCCCTCCCGGGGCAATGAGCAGTTCTTC
d_gene: -; j_gene: TRBJ2-3; abundance: -; v_gene: TRBV7-9; CDR3aa: CASSYTRRADTQYF; CDR3nt: TGTGCCAGCAGCTACACACGTAGGGCAGATACGCAGTATTTT
d_gene: -; j_gene: TRBJ2-1; abundance: -; v_gene: TRBV5-1; CDR3aa: CASSPGTSEIEEQFF; CDR3nt: TGCGCCAGCAGCCCCGGGACGAGTGAGATTGAGGAGCAGTTCTTC
d_gene: TRBD1; j_gene: TRBJ2-2; abundance: few; v_gene: TRBV5-8; CDR3aa: CASSAYRGIANTGELFF; CDR3nt: TGTGCCAGCAGCGCCTACAGGGGAATCGCGAACACCGGGGAGCTGTTTTTT
d_gene: TRBD1; j_gene: TRBJ2-3; abundance: -; v_gene: TRBV24-1; CDR3aa: CATRTGPSSTDTQYF; CDR3nt: TGTGCCACCAGGACAGGGCCGTCTAGCACAGATACGCAGTATTTT
d_gene: TRBD1; j_gene: TRBJ1-5; abundance: few; v_gene: TRBV12-3/TRBV12-4; CDR3aa: CASSLYGRQGDQPQHF; CDR3nt: TGTGCCAGCAGTTTATATGGGAGACAGGGGGATCAGCCCCAGCATTTT
d_gene: TRBD1; j_gene: TRBJ2-3; abundance: few; v_gene: TRBV5-5; CDR3aa: CASSHGDRGTDTQYF; CDR3nt: TGTGCCAGCAGCCACGGGGACAGGGGGACAGATACGCAGTATTTT
d_gene: -; j_gene: TRBJ2-2; abundance: -; v_gene: TRBV9; CDR3aa: CASSSRRLQNTNTGELFF; CDR3nt: TGTGCCAGCAGCTCCCGCAGACTCCAAAATACGAACACCGGGGAGCTGTTTTTT
d_gene: -; j_gene: TRBJ1-6; abundance: -; v_gene: TRBV9; CDR3aa: CASSVDVVYNSPLHF; CDR3nt: TGTGCCAGCAGCGTAGATGTGGTCTATAATTCACCCCTCCACTTT
d_gene: -; j_gene: TRBJ2-3; abundance: few; v_gene: TRBV5-1; CDR3aa: CASSLRGHLVAYTDTQYF; CDR3nt: TGCGCCAGCAGCTTGAGAGGACACCTCGTTGCCTACACAGATACGCAGTATTTT
d_gene: -; j_gene: TRBJ2-1; abundance: -; v_gene: TRBV24-1; CDR3aa: CATSRPGDNEQFF; CDR3nt: TGTGCCACCAGTAGGCCCGGGGACAATGAGCAGTTCTTC
d_gene: TRBD2; j_gene: TRBJ2-1; abundance: many; v_gene: TRBV29-1; CDR3aa: CSGTSSDEQFF; CDR3nt: TGCAGCGGGACTAGCAGCGATGAGCAGTTCTTC
d_gene: TRBD2; j_gene: TRBJ2-1; abundance: few; v_gene: TRBV7-3; CDR3aa: CASSPLAGEFEQFF; CDR3nt: TGTGCCAGCAGCCCCCTAGCGGGGGAGTTTGAGCAGTTCTTC
d_gene: -; j_gene: TRBJ1-1; abundance: once; v_gene: TRBV7-9; CDR3aa: CASSLYEGVGEAFF; CDR3nt: TGTGCCAGCAGCTTATACGAGGGGGTGGGTGAAGCTTTCTTT
d_gene: -; j_gene: TRBJ2-1; abundance: few; v_gene: TRBV19; CDR3aa: CASSDVLAYNEQFF; CDR3nt: TGTGCCAGTAGTGACGTTCTTGCCTACAATGAGCAGTTCTTC
d_gene: TRBD2; j_gene: TRBJ2-5; abundance: -; v_gene: TRBV7-2; CDR3aa: CASSFSGGGPGETQYF; CDR3nt: TGTGCCAGCAGCTTTAGCGGGGGAGGCCCGGGAGAGACCCAGTACTTC
d_gene: -; j_gene: TRBJ1-4; abundance: -; v_gene: TRBV20-1; CDR3aa: CSAAPTIDSYLYNEKLFF; CDR3nt: TGCAGTGCCGCCCCTACCATAGACAGCTATCTCTATAATGAAAAACTGTTTTTT
d_gene: TRBD1; j_gene: TRBJ2-2; abundance: -; v_gene: TRBV20-1; CDR3aa: CSAPQRGPTNTGELFF; CDR3nt: TGCAGTGCTCCCCAAAGGGGGCCTACAAACACCGGGGAGCTGTTTTTT
d_gene: TRBD2; j_gene: TRBJ2-1; abundance: many; v_gene: TRBV6-1; CDR3aa: CASSDRYGGISSYNEQFF; CDR3nt: TGTGCCAGCAGTGATAGGTACGGGGGGATCTCCTCCTACAATGAGCAGTTCTTC
d_gene: TRBD2; j_gene: TRBJ2-1; abundance: -; v_gene: TRBV5-1; CDR3aa: CASNWLAGDLYNEQFF; CDR3nt: TGCGCCAGCAATTGGCTAGCGGGGGACCTATACAATGAGCAGTTCTTC
d_gene: -; j_gene: TRBJ2-1; abundance: few; v_gene: TRBV10-3; CDR3aa: CAISADRDSNEQFF; CDR3nt: TGTGCCATCAGTGCAGACCGGGACTCGAATGAGCAGTTCTTC
d_gene: TRBD2; j_gene: TRBJ2-1; abundance: -; v_gene: TRBV13; CDR3aa: CASSFPTALAVNEQFF; CDR3nt: TGTGCCAGCAGCTTTCCCACGGCCCTAGCGGTCAATGAGCAGTTCTTC
d_gene: -; j_gene: TRBJ1-4; abundance: -; v_gene: TRBV18; CDR3aa: CASSPRQIEKLFF; CDR3nt: TGTGCCAGCTCACCCCGTCAGATTGAAAAACTGTTTTTT
d_gene: TRBD2; j_gene: TRBJ2-1; abundance: few; v_gene: TRBV5-5; CDR3aa: CASSLRAGNNNEQFF; CDR3nt: TGTGCCAGCAGCTTGAGAGCGGGGAACAACAATGAGCAGTTCTTC
d_gene: -; j_gene: TRBJ2-3; abundance: few; v_gene: TRBV5-8; CDR3aa: CASSPPPSTDTQYF; CDR3nt: TGTGCCAGCAGCCCGCCACCAAGCACAGATACGCAGTATTTT